Presented here are 13 T cell receptor beta chains from one specimen sequenced in a study of PD-L1 blockade in urothelial cancer. Sequencing used immunoSEQ multiplex PCR; TCRdb keeps in-frame clones, though not all of them. This table has 44,000 or so clones, around 80% appearing once. Sequencing was performed on PBMCs, taken around atezolizumab (anti-PD-L1) treatment. Receptors were obtained from a man between 65 and 85 years old with urothelial cancer.

The chain carries TRBV28 and TRBJ2-1; 7 nucleotides agree with TRBD1. CDR3 length equals 16 residues. After removal of 6 bases from V and 4 bases from J, the junction contained 12 bases not matched to a gene. Germline CDR1 is MDHEN and CDR2 is SYDVKM. CDR3: CASSLTDRVKYNEQFF. As DNA, the CDR3 is TGTGCCAGCAGCTTGACCGACAGGGTGAAGTACAATGAGCAGTTCTTC.

This clone was counted a few times. The chain carries TRBV6-6 and TRBJ1-1; TRBD1 agrees at 8 bases. The V gene end was trimmed by 4 bases and the J gene end by 0 bases; junction bases not matched to a gene: 7. Germline V lookup: CDR1 MNHNY, CDR2 SVGAGI (reference sequence). The CDR3 contains 16 residues. The CDR3 region has the DNA TGTGCCAGCAGTTCCCTTTCAGGGGGCGTGAACACTGAAGCTTTCTTT. Translated, it gives CASSSLSGGVNTEAFF.

The genes are TRBV9 and TRBJ2-5, with 10 bases matching TRBD1. Germline V CDR1 and CDR2: SGDLS, YYNGEE. Trimming at V came to 4 bases and at J to 4 bases, leaving 10 bases not matched to a gene. The CDR3 contains 16 residues. CDR3 in amino acids: CASSSPGTGVGETQYF. The CDR3 nucleotides are TGTGCCAGCAGCTCCCCTGGGACAGGGGTCGGAGAGACCCAGTACTTC.

The chain employs TRBV5-4 and TRBJ2-1; TRBD2 might be the D (5 bases). Germline loops: CDR1 SGHNT, CDR2 YYREEE (reference sequence). V was trimmed by 2 bases and J by 2 bases, leaving 11 bases between them. The CDR3 runs to 15 residues. The CDR3 sequence: CASSLGQRTYNEQFF. CDR3 coding DNA: TGTGCCAGCAGCTTAGGGCAGCGGACCTACAATGAGCAGTTCTTC.

V and J are TRBV19 and TRBJ1-2; D call uncertain. CDR3 length: 14 residues. V lost 4 bases and J 2 bases, leaving 11 bases between the germline ends. Germline values: CDR1 LNHDA, CDR2 SQIVND (reference sequence). The chain's CDR3 is CASSKSGINYGYTF. CDR3 nucleotides: TGTGCCAGTAGTAAGAGCGGCATCAACTATGGCTACACCTTC.

V and J are TRBV29-1 and TRBJ2-1, with TRBD2 identical over 10 bases. This CDR3 spans 11 amino acids. Trimming took 6 bases from V and 9 from J; bases not matched to a gene: 2. The germline CDR1 and CDR2 sequences are SQVTM and ANQGSEA. The DNA for the CDR3 is TGCAGCGTAATAGCGGGAGGTGAGCAGTTCTTC. This gives the protein CSVIAGGEQFF.

V gene TRBV7-9 combines with J gene TRBJ1-5; no definite D call. The V gene lost 0 bases and the J gene lost 2 bases, with 5 bases spanning the gap. Germline V lookup: CDR1 SEHNR, CDR2 FQNEAQ (reference sequence). CDR3 length: 14 amino acids. The CDR3 reads CASSLAAGNQPQHF. In DNA form, the CDR3 reads TGTGCCAGCAGCTTAGCGGCGGGCAATCAGCCCCAGCATTTT.

This chain links TRBV28 with TRBJ1-5; weak D call: TRBD1 (5 bases). Germline CDR1 MDHEN, CDR2 SYDVKM. V lost 7 bases, J lost 2 bases, and 18 bases lay in between. The CDR3 is 16 residues long. The CDR3 loop reads CASTRGGARGNQPQHF. In DNA form, the CDR3 reads TGTGCCAGCACCCGGGGAGGGGCTCGAGGCAATCAGCCCCAGCATTTT.

The gene calls are TRBV7-2 and TRBJ2-1; 14 nucleotides align to TRBD2. Germline values: CDR1 SGHTA, CDR2 FQGNSA. V was pared by 4 bases and J by 0 bases, with 5 bases of the junction left unmatched. This CDR3 is 18 amino acids long. This CDR3 is CASSWTSGRLRSYNEQFF. CDR3 DNA: TGTGCCAGCAGCTGGACTAGCGGGAGGTTGCGCTCCTACAATGAGCAGTTCTTC.

This clone was counted a few times. The genes are TRBV9 and TRBJ1-2, with D perhaps TRBD1 (5 bases). V lost 0 bases and J lost 2, with 11 bases in between. This CDR3 is built from 15 residues. The germline V gene encodes CDR1 SGDLS and CDR2 YYNGEE. The CDR3 nucleotides read TGTGCCAGCAGCGTAGCCGCGGGGCCGAACTATGGCTACACCTTC. This sequence encodes CASSVAAGPNYGYTF.

The V call is TRBV5-6, the J call TRBJ2-4, with 8 bases aligning to TRBD1. The CDR3 runs 14 residues. Trimming took 5 bases from V and 4 from J; bases not matched to a gene: 5. The germline CDR1 and CDR2 sequences are SGHDT and YYEEEE. Here the CDR3 reads CASREWTGKNIQYF. CDR3 nucleotide sequence: TGTGCCAGCAGAGAGTGGACAGGGAAAAACATTCAGTACTTC.

This sequence joins TRBV15 and TRBJ2-7; 9 bases map to TRBD1. The germline CDR1 and CDR2 sequences are LNHNV and YYDKDF (reference sequence). The junction had 5 bases not matched to a gene; V was cut back by 5 bases and J by 0 bases. CDR3 length: 15 amino acids. The CDR3 nucleotides read TGTGCCACCAGCGGGGACAGGGCTACCTCCTACGAGCAGTACTTC. Translated, it gives CATSGDRATSYEQYF.

The chain recombines TRBV28 with TRBJ1-1; D unclear. The V gene's germline CDR1 is MDHEN and CDR2 SYDVKM. The CDR3 totals 13 residues. V was pared by 5 bases and J by 8 bases, with 15 bases between. CDR3 sequence: CASSPTATAEAFF. The CDR3, as DNA: TGTGCCAGCAGTCCTACAGCAACGGCCGAAGCTTTCTTT.